Listed here are 21 T cell receptor beta chains from one sample, sequenced in a study of control samples from healthy donors and cancer patients. Assay used: immunoSEQ multiplex PCR; TCRdb lists only in-frame clones, some missing. The table has around 120,000 clones, around 87% seen once. The sequenced material came from blood. These receptors were taken from a man in his sixties in good health.

CDR3 DNA sequence: TGTGCCAGCAGCCTTGGGACAGGGCAGCGCACTGAAGCTTTCTTT. This gives the protein CASSLGTGQRTEAFF. This sequence joins TRBV7-9 and TRBJ1-1; 9 positions agree with TRBD1. The V segment lost 5 bases and the J segment 4 bases; nucleotides outside the gene matches: 8. Germline-derived CDR1 and CDR2 are SEHNR and FQNEAQ (reference sequence). The CDR3 sequence is 15 residues long.

This clone was detected a few times. The chain is built from TRBV5-3 and TRBJ1-5; TRBD1 is a possible D gene (5 bases). TRBV5-3 is an ORF; its function is uncertain. This CDR3 spans 16 amino acids. Between the trimmed V and J ends, which lost 4 bases and 5 bases, there was a span of 19 bases. This CDR3 reads CARSPPGPQGHQPQHF. The CDR3 bases are TGTGCCAGAAGCCCTCCCGGACCCCAGGGTCATCAGCCCCAGCATTTT.

CDR3 coding DNA: TGTGCCAGCAGCCCGACAGGCTCGCCCCTCCACTTT. This translates into CASSPTGSPLHF. The chain combines TRBV7-9 with TRBJ1-6; weak D call: TRBD1 (6 bases). The CDR3 covers 12 residues. V lost 5 bases, J lost 13 bases, and 12 bases lay in between. Germline assignment: CDR1 SEHNR and CDR2 FQNEAQ (reference sequence). Supplemented by reference TRBV7-9 and TRBJ1-6, the full variable domain reads DTGVSQNPRHKITKRGQNVTFRCDPISEHNRLYWYRQTLGQGPEFLTYFQNEAQLEKSRLLSDRFSAERPKGSFSTLEIQRTEQGDSAMYLCASSPTGSPLHFGNGTRLTVT.

The rearrangement joins TRBV28 to TRBJ1-1, with D tentatively TRBD1 (5 bases). Deletions cut 7 bases from V and 4 bases from J, with 13 bases between. The CDR3 runs 13 residues. Germline values: CDR1 MDHEN, CDR2 SYDVKM. The CDR3 coding sequence is TGTGCCAGCAACGGGGGATCGGGCACTGAAGCTTTCTTT. Translating gives CASNGGSGTEAFF.

CDR3 nucleotides: TGTGCCAGCAGTCTGACCGGGACCTCCACAGATACGCAGTATTTT. It translates to CASSLTGTSTDTQYF. The chain employs TRBV28 and TRBJ2-3; D possibly uses TRBD1 or TRBD2 (5 bases each). This CDR3 has 15 residues. The germline CDR1 and CDR2 sequences are MDHEN and SYDVKM. V lost 5 bases, J lost 2 bases, and 14 bases lay in between.

The chain is built from TRBV18 and TRBJ1-6; 7 nucleotides align to TRBD1. J lost 7 bases, V lost 2 bases, and 5 bases had no gene match. This CDR3 is built from 15 residues. CDR1 and CDR2 (germline): KGHSH, LQKENI. The CDR3 is CASSPIKQGNSPLHF. DNA of the CDR3: TGTGCCAGCTCACCAATAAAACAGGGGAATTCACCCCTCCACTTT.

This rearrangement joins TRBV19 to TRBJ2-1, with 15 bases aligning to TRBD2. Losses at the gene ends were 9 bases for V and 0 bases for J; bases not matched to a gene: 12. This CDR3 is 19 amino acids long. CDR1 is LNHDA, CDR2 SQIVND, per germline (reference sequence). For the CDR3, the DNA is TGTGCCAGCAGTCCCGGGACTAGCGGGGGGCGGAGCTCCTACAATGAGCAGTTCTTC. It translates to CASSPGTSGGRSSYNEQFF. The full variable domain, rest sourced from reference TRBV19 and TRBJ2-1, is DGGITQSPKYLFRKEGQNVTLSCEQNLNHDAMYWYRQDPGQGLRLIYYSQIVNDFQKGDIAEGYSVSREKKESFPLTVTSAQKNPTAFYLCASSPGTSGGRSSYNEQFFGPGTRLTVL.

This clone was recorded only once. J is TRBJ2-7 and V is TRBV27; TRBD1 might be the D (5 bases). CDR3 length: 16 amino acids. Germline CDR1 and CDR2: MNHEY and SMNVEV (reference sequence). V lost 5 bases and J lost 0, with 17 bases in between. The CDR3 coding sequence is TGTGCCAGCAGTAATGAGACAGCGACGATCTCCTACGAGCAGTACTTC. Protein sequence: CASSNETATISYEQYF.

The rearrangement joins TRBV3-1 (or the pseudogene TRBV3-2) to TRBJ1-5, with TRBD1 as a possible D gene (5 bases). The CDR3 consists of 15 residues. Germline CDR1 reads LGHDT; CDR2 reads YNNKEL (reference sequence). Trimming shortened V by 0 bases and J by 7 bases, and 13 bases separated the two germline ends. DNA for the CDR3: TGTGCCAGCAGCCAAGATCCGGGGGAGGGGCAGCCCCAGCATTTT. As protein: CASSQDPGEGQPQHF.

The CDR3 DNA follows: TGTGCCAGCAGCCCCTCGGGAGGGGGAGGCAATCAGCCCCAGCATTTT. Translated, it gives CASSPSGGGGNQPQHF. This chain joins TRBV7-9 and TRBJ1-5; tentative D call: TRBD1 (6 bases). The V gene's germline CDR1 is SEHNR and CDR2 FQNEAQ (reference sequence). Trimming took 5 bases from V and 2 from J, leaving 16 bases between them. The CDR3 spans 16 residues.

The V gene is TRBV27, the J gene TRBJ2-7, with a weak D call TRBD1 (6 bases). CDR3 length: 18 amino acids. Trimming shortened V by 3 bases and J by 6 bases, and 27 bases separated the two germline ends. Germline assignment: CDR1 MNHEY and CDR2 SMNVEV (reference sequence). The CDR3 loop reads CASSFSARGQGRVPEQYF. Here the CDR3 DNA reads TGTGCCAGCAGTTTTTCCGCTCGCGGTCAGGGGAGAGTCCCCGAGCAGTACTTC.

V usage is TRBV28 and J usage is TRBJ1-6; TRBD1 agrees at 9 bases. Germline-derived CDR1 and CDR2 are MDHEN and SYDVKM. This CDR3 is built from 18 residues. V trimming: 9 bases; J trimming: 5 bases; junction bases outside the gene matches: 17. This CDR3 is CASKSGTGIGANNSPLHF. CDR3 DNA: TGTGCCAGTAAATCCGGGACAGGGATCGGGGCCAATAATTCACCCCTCCACTTT.

The J gene is TRBJ2-4, the V gene TRBV20-1; 10 nucleotides agree with TRBD1. CDR1 is DFQATT, CDR2 SNEGSKA, per germline (reference sequence). The CDR3 runs 16 residues. Trimming cost V 3 bases and J 1 base; bases outside gene matches: 6. The CDR3: CSASDGTGAAKNIQYF. CDR3 bases: TGCAGTGCTAGTGATGGGACAGGGGCGGCCAAAAACATTCAGTACTTC.

This chain connects TRBV5-1 to TRBJ2-4; 9 positions match TRBD1. Germline V gives CDR1 SGHRS, CDR2 YFSETQ. The CDR3 sequence is 19 residues long. J gave up 0 bases and V 0 bases, and 10 bases lay outside the gene matches. Here the CDR3 DNA reads TGCGCCAGCAGCTTGGAACAGGGGGCGAGTATACTAGCCAAAAACATTCAGTACTTC. Residues: CASSLEQGASILAKNIQYF.

The rearrangement links TRBV13 to TRBJ2-4, with 9 bases matching TRBD1. The V gene's germline CDR1 is PRHDT and CDR2 FYEKMQ (reference sequence). Trimming removed 1 base from V and 6 bases from J; junction bases left unmatched: 4. This CDR3 comprises 15 residues. This CDR3 reads CASSLDGTGLNIQYF. CDR3 sequence (DNA): TGTGCCAGCAGCTTAGACGGGACAGGGTTAAACATTCAGTACTTC.

The chain carries TRBV6-5 and TRBJ2-7, with a tentative D call TRBD1 (5 bases). CDR3 size: 12 residues. Trimming pared 4 bases from V and 6 bases from J, leaving 10 bases between. Germline loops: CDR1 MNHEY, CDR2 SVGAGI. CDR3 amino acids: CASSFAGSEQYF. In DNA, the CDR3 is TGTGCCAGCAGTTTCGCAGGGTCCGAGCAGTACTTC.

This clone occurred once. V is TRBV11-2 and J is TRBJ1-2, with D uncertain. Germline lookup yields CDR1 SGHAT and CDR2 FQNNGV. This CDR3 is built from 12 residues. V was cut by 1 base and J by 5 bases, with 5 bases left in between. CDR3 residues: CASSLALYGYTF. The CDR3 coding sequence is TGTGCCAGCAGCTTAGCCCTATATGGCTACACCTTC.

J is TRBJ1-2 and V is TRBV27, with D perhaps TRBD1 (6 bases). The V end lost 6 bases, the J end lost 5 bases, and 19 bases lay between the germline ends. CDR1 MNHEY and CDR2 SMNVEV come from the germline V gene (reference sequence). This CDR3 is 15 amino acids long. CDR3 amino acids: CASSPGAGASYGYTF. In DNA, the CDR3 is TGTGCCAGCAGCCCCGGGGCAGGGGCCTCGTATGGCTACACCTTC.

This sequence joins TRBV27 and TRBJ2-5; TRBD2 matches 9 bases. The ends lost 4 bases at V and 2 bases at J; junction bases unmatched: 5. CDR3 length equals 15 residues. In germline, CDR1 is MNHEY, CDR2 SMNVEV (reference sequence). The CDR3: CASSSPGLAQETQYF. The CDR3 region has the DNA TGTGCCAGCAGTTCCCCAGGACTAGCGCAAGAGACCCAGTACTTC.

The chain joins TRBV3-1 (or the pseudogene TRBV3-2) to TRBJ2-7; D possibly uses TRBD1 or TRBD2 (5 bases each). V gave up 1 base and J gave up 3 bases, with 13 bases separating them. The germline V gene has CDR1 LGHDT and CDR2 YNNKEL (reference sequence). CDR3 size: 15 residues. This CDR3 is CASSQVMGPSYEQYF. CDR3 DNA sequence: TGTGCCAGCAGCCAAGTCATGGGACCGAGCTACGAGCAGTACTTC.

This clone was detected only once. V usage is TRBV11-2 and J usage is TRBJ2-2, with D unclear. V was cut by 2 bases and J by 0 bases, with 1 base left in between. Germline values: CDR1 SGHAT, CDR2 FQNNGV. This CDR3 comprises 13 residues. The CDR3 bases are TGTGCCAGCAGCTTATCGAACACCGGGGAGCTGTTTTTT. Translating gives CASSLSNTGELFF. The whole variable domain, filled in from reference TRBV11-2 and TRBJ2-2, reads EAGVAQSPRYKIIEKRQSVAFWCNPISGHATLYWYQQILGQGPKLLIQFQNNGVVDDSQLPKDRFSAERLKGVDSTLKIQPAKLEDSAVYLCASSLSNTGELFFGEGSRLTVL.